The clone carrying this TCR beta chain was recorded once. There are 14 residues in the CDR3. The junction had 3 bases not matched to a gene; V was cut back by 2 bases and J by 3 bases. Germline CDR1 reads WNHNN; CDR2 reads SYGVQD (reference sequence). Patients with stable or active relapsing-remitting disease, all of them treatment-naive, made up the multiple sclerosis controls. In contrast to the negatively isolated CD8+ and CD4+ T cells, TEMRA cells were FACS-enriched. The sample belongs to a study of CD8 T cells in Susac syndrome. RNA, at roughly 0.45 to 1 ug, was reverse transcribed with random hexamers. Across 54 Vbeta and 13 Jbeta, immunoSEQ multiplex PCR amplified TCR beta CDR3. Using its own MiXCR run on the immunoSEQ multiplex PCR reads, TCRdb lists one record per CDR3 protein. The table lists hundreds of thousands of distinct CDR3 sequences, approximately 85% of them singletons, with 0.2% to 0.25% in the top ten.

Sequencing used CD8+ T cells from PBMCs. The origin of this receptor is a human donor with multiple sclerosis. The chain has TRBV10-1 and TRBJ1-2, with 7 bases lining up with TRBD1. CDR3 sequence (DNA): TGCGCCAGCAGTGAGACTGGGACAGACTATGGCTACACCTTC. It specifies CASSETGTDYGYTF.